This T cell receptor (beta chain) was sequenced in a study of shared clonotypes between healthy human individuals. Study context: Three CD4 naive, three CD4 memory, two CD8 naive and one CD8 memory plate were used per donor. The study, taken as a whole, reports: Only blood was sampled, and tissue TCR repertoires likely differ from blood ones. Shared clonotypes across all four donors exceeded non-shared ones in generation probability.

The ends were cut back, 0 bases at V and 7 bases at J, with 6 bases in the middle. The CDR3 loop spans 13 amino acids. Germline CDR1 is LNHNV and CDR2 is YYDKDF (reference sequence). Remarks on this clone: Its antigen remains unidentified.

TCRdb's copy holds only in-frame clones and misses some; the assay was immunoSEQ multiplex PCR. The sample has approximately 2.1 million clones; approximately 95% are singletons. The specimen sequenced was naive CD4+ T cells from PBMCs. Subset: CD45RA+ positively selected. This chain connects TRBV15 to TRBJ1-4; D not resolved. This TCR came from a man younger than 30 in good health. Some clones in this sample may be carry-over from other donors' samples. CDR3 sequence: CATSRDLGEKLFF. The CDR3 nucleotides are TGTGCCACCAGCAGAGATCTAGGTGAAAAACTGTTTTTT.